Sequencing of this T cell receptor (beta chain) was carried out in a study of shared clonotypes between healthy human individuals. Study conclusions and caveats: Among donors, sharing of clonotypes was expected to be affected by sequencing depth.

The germline CDR1 and CDR2 sequences are MGHRA and YSYEKL. V dropped 4 bases and J dropped 7; count of bases not matched to a gene: 11. The CDR3 totals 15 residues. The naive CD8 subset, CD45RO-negative cells positively selected for CCR7, excluded terminally differentiated effector memory CD45RA+ cells. This clone was detected once. Its antigen is undetermined. Measured with immunoSEQ multiplex PCR; TCRdb has only the in-frame clones, and not every one. In the table there are roughly 590,000 clones, about 95% of which are singletons. Sequencing was done on a sample of naive CD8+ T cells sorted from blood. The sequence was obtained from a woman aged 25 to 39 in good health. The rearrangement joins TRBV4-1 to TRBJ1-2; 8 nucleotides match TRBD1. CDR3 region: CASSLGTGTLGGYTF. For the CDR3, the DNA is TGCGCCAGCAGCCTAGGGACAGGCACCCTGGGTGGCTACACCTTC.